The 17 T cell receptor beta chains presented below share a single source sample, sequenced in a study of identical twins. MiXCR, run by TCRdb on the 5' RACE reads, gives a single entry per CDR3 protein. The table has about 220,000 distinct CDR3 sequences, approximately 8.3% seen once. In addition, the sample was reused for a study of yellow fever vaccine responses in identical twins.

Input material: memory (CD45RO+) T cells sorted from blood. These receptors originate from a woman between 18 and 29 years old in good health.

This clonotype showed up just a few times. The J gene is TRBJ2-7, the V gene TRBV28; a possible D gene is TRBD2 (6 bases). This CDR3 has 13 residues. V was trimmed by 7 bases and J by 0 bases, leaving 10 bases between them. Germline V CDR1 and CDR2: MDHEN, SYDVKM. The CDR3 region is CASTIAVSYEQYF. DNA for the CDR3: TGTGCCAGCACTATAGCGGTCTCCTACGAGCAGTACTTC.

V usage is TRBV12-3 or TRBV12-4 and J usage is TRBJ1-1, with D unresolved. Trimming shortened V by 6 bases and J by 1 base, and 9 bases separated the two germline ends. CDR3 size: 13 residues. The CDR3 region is CASSYRTNTEAFF. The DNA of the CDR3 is TGTGCCAGCAGCTATAGGACGAACACTGAAGCTTTCTTT.

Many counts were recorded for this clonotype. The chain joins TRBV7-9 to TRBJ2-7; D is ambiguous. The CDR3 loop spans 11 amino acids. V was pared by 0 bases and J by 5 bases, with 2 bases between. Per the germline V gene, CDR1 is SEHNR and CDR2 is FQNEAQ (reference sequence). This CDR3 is CASSLADEQYF. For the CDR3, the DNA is TGTGCCAGCAGCTTAGCCGACGAGCAGTACTTC. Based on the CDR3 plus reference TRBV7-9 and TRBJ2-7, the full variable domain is DTGVSQNPRHKITKRGQNVTFRCDPISEHNRLYWYRQTLGQGPEFLTYFQNEAQLEKSRLLSDRFSAERPKGSFSTLEIQRTEQGDSAMYLCASSLADEQYFGPGTRLTVT.

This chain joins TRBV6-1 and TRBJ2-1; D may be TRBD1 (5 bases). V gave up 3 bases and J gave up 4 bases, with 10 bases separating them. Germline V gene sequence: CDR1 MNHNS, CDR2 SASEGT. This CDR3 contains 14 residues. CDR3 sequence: CASSDGQGYNEQFF. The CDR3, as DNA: TGTGCCAGCAGTGATGGCCAGGGTTACAATGAGCAGTTCTTC.

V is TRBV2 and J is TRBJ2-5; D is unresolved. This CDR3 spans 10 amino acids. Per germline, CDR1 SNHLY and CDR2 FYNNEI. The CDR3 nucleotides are TGTGCTATCCTGGGAGAGACCCAGTACTTC. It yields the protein CAILGETQYF.

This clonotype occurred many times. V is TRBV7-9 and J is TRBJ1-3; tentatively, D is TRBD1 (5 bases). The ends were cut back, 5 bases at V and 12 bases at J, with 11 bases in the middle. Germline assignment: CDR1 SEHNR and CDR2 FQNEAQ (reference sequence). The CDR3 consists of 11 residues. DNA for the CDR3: TGTGCCAGCAGCCTTGGGACGGGCATATATTTT. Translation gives CASSLGTGIYF. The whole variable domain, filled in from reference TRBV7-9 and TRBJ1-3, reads DTGVSQNPRHKITKRGQNVTFRCDPISEHNRLYWYRQTLGQGPEFLTYFQNEAQLEKSRLLSDRFSAERPKGSFSTLEIQRTEQGDSAMYLCASSLGTGIYFGEGSWLTVV.

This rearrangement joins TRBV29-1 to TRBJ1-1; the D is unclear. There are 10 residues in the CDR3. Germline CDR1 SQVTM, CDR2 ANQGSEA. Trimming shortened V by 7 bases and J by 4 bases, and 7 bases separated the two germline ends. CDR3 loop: CSALSTEAFF. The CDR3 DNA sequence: TGCAGCGCCCTGAGCACTGAAGCTTTCTTT.

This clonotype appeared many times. CDR3 amino acids: CASSQDLANSPLHF. In nucleotides, the CDR3 is TGTGCCAGCAGCCAAGATCTTGCGAATTCACCCCTCCACTTT. This chain connects TRBV3-1 to TRBJ1-6; D gene ambiguous. Germline-derived CDR1 and CDR2 are LGHDT and YNNKEL (reference sequence). The CDR3 totals 14 residues. Trimming stripped 0 bases from V and 7 bases from J, with 7 bases between. Supplemented by reference TRBV3-1 and TRBJ1-6, the full variable domain reads DTAVSQTPKYLVTQMGNDKSIKCEQNLGHDTMYWYKQDSKKFLKIMFSYNNKELIINETVPNRFSPKSPDKAHLNLHINSLELGDSAVYFCASSQDLANSPLHFGNGTRLTVT.

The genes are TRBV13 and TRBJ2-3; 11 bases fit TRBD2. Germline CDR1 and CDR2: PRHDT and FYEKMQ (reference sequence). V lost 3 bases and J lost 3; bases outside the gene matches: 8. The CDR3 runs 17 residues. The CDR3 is CASSFLTSGIRTDTQYF. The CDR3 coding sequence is TGTGCCAGCAGCTTCCTGACTAGCGGGATTCGTACAGATACGCAGTATTTT.

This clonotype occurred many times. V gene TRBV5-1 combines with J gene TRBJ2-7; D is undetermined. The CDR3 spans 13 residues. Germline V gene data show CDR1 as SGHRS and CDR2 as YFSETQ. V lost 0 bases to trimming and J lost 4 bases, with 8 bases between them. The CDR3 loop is CASSLAEGYEQYF. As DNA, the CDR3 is TGCGCCAGCAGCTTGGCGGAAGGGTACGAGCAGTACTTC.

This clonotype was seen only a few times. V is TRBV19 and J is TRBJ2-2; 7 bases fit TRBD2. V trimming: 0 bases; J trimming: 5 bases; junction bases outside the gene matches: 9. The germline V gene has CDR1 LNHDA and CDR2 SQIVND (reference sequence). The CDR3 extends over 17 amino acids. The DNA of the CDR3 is TGTGCCAGTAGTATAGATCGGGAGGCACCGGGGACCGGGGAGCTGTTTTTT. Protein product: CASSIDREAPGTGELFF.

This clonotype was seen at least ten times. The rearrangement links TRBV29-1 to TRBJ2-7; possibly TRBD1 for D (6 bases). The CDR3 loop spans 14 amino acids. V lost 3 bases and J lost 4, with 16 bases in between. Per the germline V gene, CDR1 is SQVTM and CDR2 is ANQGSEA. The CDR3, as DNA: TGCAGCGTTGATCGTCCAGGGGTCGCTTACGAGCAGTACTTC. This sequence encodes CSVDRPGVAYEQYF.

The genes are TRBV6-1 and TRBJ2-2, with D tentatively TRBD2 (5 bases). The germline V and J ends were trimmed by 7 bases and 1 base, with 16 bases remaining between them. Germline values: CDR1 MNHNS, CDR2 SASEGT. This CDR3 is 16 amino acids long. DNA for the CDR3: TGTGCCAGCAATCTTCAGCCCCGGGGGAACACCGGGGAGCTGTTTTTT. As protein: CASNLQPRGNTGELFF.

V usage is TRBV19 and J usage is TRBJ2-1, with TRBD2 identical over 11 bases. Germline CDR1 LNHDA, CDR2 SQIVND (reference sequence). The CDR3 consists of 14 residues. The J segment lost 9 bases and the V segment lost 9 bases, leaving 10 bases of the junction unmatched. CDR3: CARLAGELGREQFF. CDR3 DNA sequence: TGTGCCAGACTAGCGGGAGAACTAGGTCGTGAGCAGTTCTTC.

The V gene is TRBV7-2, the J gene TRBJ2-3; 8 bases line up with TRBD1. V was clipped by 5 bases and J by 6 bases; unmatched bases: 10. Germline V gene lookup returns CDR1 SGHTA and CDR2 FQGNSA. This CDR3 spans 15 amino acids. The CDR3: CASSAVGRGPDTQYF. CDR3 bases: TGTGCCAGCAGCGCAGTGGGCAGGGGGCCTGATACGCAGTATTTT.

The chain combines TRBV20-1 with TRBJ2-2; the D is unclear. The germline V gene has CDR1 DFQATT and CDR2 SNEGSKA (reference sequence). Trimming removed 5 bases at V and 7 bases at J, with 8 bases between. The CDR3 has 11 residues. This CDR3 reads CSARPLGELFF. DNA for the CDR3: TGCAGTGCTCGCCCACTCGGGGAGCTGTTTTTT.

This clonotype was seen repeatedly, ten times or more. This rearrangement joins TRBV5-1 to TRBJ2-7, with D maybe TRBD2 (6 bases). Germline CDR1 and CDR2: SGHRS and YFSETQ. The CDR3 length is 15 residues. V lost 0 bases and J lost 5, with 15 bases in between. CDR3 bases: TGCGCCAGCAGCTTGGCAGGAGGGTCTATACACGAGCAGTACTTC. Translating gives CASSLAGGSIHEQYF.